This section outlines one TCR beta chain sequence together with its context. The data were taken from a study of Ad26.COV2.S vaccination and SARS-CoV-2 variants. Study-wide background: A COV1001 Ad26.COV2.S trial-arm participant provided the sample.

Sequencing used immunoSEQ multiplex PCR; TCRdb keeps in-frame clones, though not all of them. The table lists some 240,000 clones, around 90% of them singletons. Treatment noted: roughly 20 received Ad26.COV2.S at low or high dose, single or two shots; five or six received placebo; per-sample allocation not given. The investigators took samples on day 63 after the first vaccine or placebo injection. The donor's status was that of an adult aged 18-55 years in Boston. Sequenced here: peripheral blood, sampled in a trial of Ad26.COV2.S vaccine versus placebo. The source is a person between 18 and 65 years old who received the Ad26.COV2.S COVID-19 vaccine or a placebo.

The DNA of the CDR3 is TGTGCCACCAGGGCGGGCAGGGGGGCAAGTCAGCCCCAGCATTTT. It yields the protein CATRAGRGASQPQHF. The chain joins TRBV15 to TRBJ1-5; 7 bases are a match to TRBD1. CDR1 is LNHNV, CDR2 YYDKDF, per germline (reference sequence). V shed 6 bases and J 6 bases; nucleotides not matched to a gene: 11. The CDR3 covers 15 residues.